Each of the 29 T cell receptor beta chains below was sequenced from the same sample in a study of patients and donors after allogeneic stem cell transplantation. Each CDR3 protein gets one entry after TCRdb re-called the RT-PCR reads with MiXCR. The data contain 20,000 or so distinct CDR3 sequences, 4.5% to 5% of them singletons. Sequencing was performed on blood, either unsorted or a sorted T cell fraction (not recorded which). The source of these receptors is a human donor who was either an allogeneic HSCT recipient or a stem cell or donor lymphocyte infusion donor (not recorded which). It is not recorded whose cells these are; they may come from a transplant donor.

This clonotype was detected ten times or more. This rearrangement joins TRBV6-1 to TRBJ1-1, with D hard to call. The CDR3 loop spans 13 amino acids. The V gene's germline CDR1 is MNHNS and CDR2 SASEGT. Trimming shortened V by 3 bases and J by 1 base, and 6 bases separated the two germline ends. The CDR3 DNA reads TGTGCCAGCAGTGACTGGGGGAACACTGAAGCTTTCTTT. Translating it yields CASSDWGNTEAFF.

This clonotype showed up just a few times. The genes are TRBV19 and TRBJ2-6; D possibly corresponds to TRBD2 (5 bases). Trimming took off 7 bases at V and 0 bases at J, with 19 bases between the two ends. The germline gives CDR1 LNHDA, CDR2 SQIVND (reference sequence). CDR3 length equals 18 residues. CDR3 in amino acids: CASTNSQVGGSGANVLTF. CDR3 coding DNA: TGTGCCAGTACCAATAGTCAGGTAGGAGGCTCTGGGGCCAACGTCCTGACTTTC.

This clonotype has a count of ten or more. This chain links TRBV28 with TRBJ2-6; D unresolved. This CDR3 contains 15 residues. Germline-derived CDR1 and CDR2 are MDHEN and SYDVKM. V dropped 5 bases and J dropped 0 bases, with 8 bases sitting between them. The CDR3 reads CASSTHASGANVLTF. Written as DNA, the CDR3 is TGTGCCAGCAGTACGCACGCCTCTGGGGCCAACGTCCTGACTTTC.

The table lists this clonotype with many counts. The chain has TRBV20-1 and TRBJ2-6; D not certain. CDR1 and CDR2 from the germline V gene are DFQATT and SNEGSKA (reference sequence). This CDR3 region has 15 residues. V lost 1 base, J lost 0 bases, and 7 bases lay in between. The CDR3 region has the DNA TGCAGTGCTAGAGTCGGTGCCTCTGGGGCCAACGTCCTGACTTTC. Protein: CSARVGASGANVLTF.

Ten or more counts support this clonotype. V usage is TRBV7-9 and J usage is TRBJ1-1; possible D gene TRBD1, 5 bases. This CDR3 has 13 residues. CDR1 SEHNR and CDR2 FQNEAQ come from the germline V gene (reference sequence). V lost 4 bases, J lost 3 bases, and 9 bases lay in between. CDR3 bases: TGTGCCAGCAGCTACGGAGGGGACACTGAAGCTTTCTTT. It codes for CASSYGGDTEAFF.

This clonotype was seen many times. The chain carries TRBV7-9 and TRBJ2-7, with D maybe TRBD2 (6 bases). CDR3 length: 14 residues. Germline V gives CDR1 SEHNR, CDR2 FQNEAQ (reference sequence). The germline V and J ends were trimmed by 6 bases and 2 bases, with 14 bases remaining between them. The CDR3 loop is CASRALAETYEQYF. CDR3 DNA: TGTGCCAGCAGGGCACTAGCAGAGACCTACGAGCAGTACTTC. The full variable domain, with the rest looked up from reference TRBV7-9 and TRBJ2-7, is DTGVSQNPRHKITKRGQNVTFRCDPISEHNRLYWYRQTLGQGPEFLTYFQNEAQLEKSRLLSDRFSAERPKGSFSTLEIQRTEQGDSAMYLCASRALAETYEQYFGPGTRLTVT.

This clonotype was recorded many times. The V call is TRBV7-9, the J call TRBJ1-6, with TRBD1 as a possible D gene (5 bases). CDR3 length: 15 residues. CDR1 and CDR2 (germline): SEHNR, FQNEAQ (reference sequence). The V gene lost 1 base and the J gene lost 6 bases, with 10 bases spanning the gap. CDR3 sequence: CASSLGGVGNSPLHF. The CDR3 DNA sequence: TGTGCCAGCAGCTTAGGGGGCGTAGGTAATTCACCCCTCCACTTT.

This clonotype was counted ten times or more. This sequence joins TRBV7-2 and TRBJ2-5; D is unclear. The CDR3 runs 13 residues. Per the germline V gene, CDR1 is SGHTA and CDR2 is FQGNSA. Trimming cost V 1 base and J 6 bases, with 9 bases left between them. The CDR3 DNA reads TGTGCCAGCAGCTTAGAGGGTGTAAAGACCCAGTACTTC. Translated, it gives CASSLEGVKTQYF.

This clonotype was recorded at least ten times. The J gene is TRBJ2-1, the V gene TRBV7-9; D is perhaps TRBD2 (6 bases). The germline gives CDR1 SEHNR, CDR2 FQNEAQ (reference sequence). V lost 2 bases and J 8 bases, leaving 7 bases between the germline ends. The CDR3 contains 12 residues. The CDR3 DNA follows: TGTGCCAGCAGCTTAAGGGACTATGAGCAGTTCTTC. Its translation is CASSLRDYEQFF.

The table lists this clonotype with many counts. DNA for the CDR3: TGTGCCAGCAGGCAAGACGGGAGCTCTGAAGCTTTCTTT. As protein: CASRQDGSSEAFF. The chain employs TRBV7-9 and TRBJ1-1; no clear D gene. This CDR3 comprises 13 residues. CDR1 is SEHNR and CDR2 is FQNEAQ in the germline V gene (reference sequence). V shed 6 bases and J shed 6 bases, with 14 bases lying between them.

This clonotype was observed many times. The rearrangement links TRBV9 to TRBJ2-5, with TRBD2 identical over 9 bases. After removal of 0 bases from V and 4 bases from J, the junction contained 7 bases not matched to a gene. Germline V lookup: CDR1 SGDLS, CDR2 YYNGEE. CDR3 length: 16 amino acids. CDR3 amino acids: CASSVVGSGRGETQYF. As DNA, the CDR3 is TGTGCCAGCAGCGTAGTTGGTAGCGGGAGAGGAGAGACCCAGTACTTC.

This clonotype came up many times. The genes are TRBV13 and TRBJ1-2, with D tentatively TRBD1 (6 bases). The CDR3 covers 14 residues. Trimming left V 1 base short and J 7 bases short, with 13 bases between. Germline CDR1 reads PRHDT; CDR2 reads FYEKMQ (reference sequence). For the CDR3, the DNA is TGTGCCAGCAGCTTAGAAAGGGGGAGTGGTGGCTACACCTTC. Translation gives CASSLERGSGGYTF. Using reference TRBV13 and TRBJ1-2 for the parts outside the CDR3, the full variable domain is AAGVIQSPRHLIKEKRETATLKCYPIPRHDTVYWYQQGPGQDPQFLISFYEKMQSDKGSIPDRFSAQQFSDYHSELNMSSLELGDSALYFCASSLERGSGGYTFGSGTRLTVV.

Ten or more counts support this clonotype. V usage is TRBV4-1 and J usage is TRBJ1-3; possibly TRBD1 for D (5 bases). Germline CDR1 reads MGHRA; CDR2 reads YSYEKL. Trimming removed 3 bases at V and 2 bases at J, with 20 bases between. The CDR3 extends over 18 amino acids. CDR3 DNA sequence: TGCGCCAGCAGCCAGGGACGGACGCGAGGAGGGACTGGAAACACCATATATTTT. Translating it yields CASSQGRTRGGTGNTIYF.

The rearrangement uses TRBV6-1 and TRBJ2-3; tentatively, D is TRBD2 (6 bases). V shed 9 bases and J shed 3 bases, with 19 bases lying between them. This CDR3 comprises 15 residues. The germline CDR1 and CDR2 sequences are MNHNS and SASEGT. CDR3: CASGKWGDSTDTQYF. CDR3 in DNA: TGTGCCAGTGGGAAGTGGGGGGACTCTACAGATACGCAGTATTTT.

This clonotype was seen repeatedly, ten times or more. J is TRBJ1-1 and V is TRBV29-1, with D perhaps matching TRBD1 (5 bases). The CDR3 is made up of 11 amino acids. Germline V gene sequence: CDR1 SQVTM, CDR2 ANQGSEA. In DNA, the CDR3 is TGCAGAGCTACAGGTTACACTGAAGCTTTCTTT. Its protein product is CRATGYTEAFF. The variable domain in full, with the rest retrieved from reference TRBV29-1 and TRBJ1-1, is SAVISQKPSRDICQRGTSLTIQCQVDSQVTMMFWYRQQPGQSLTLIATANQGSEATYESGFVIDKFPISRPNLTFSTLTVSNMSPEDSSIYLCRATGYTEAFFGQGTRLTVV.

This clonotype was found a few times. The V gene is TRBV6-1, the J gene TRBJ1-5, with 7 bases identical to TRBD1. This CDR3 spans 15 amino acids. V trimming: 6 bases; J trimming: 2 bases; junction bases outside the gene matches: 7. Germline values: CDR1 MNHNS, CDR2 SASEGT. The CDR3 bases are TGTGCCAGCAGAAATACAGGGGTGGGCAATCAGCCCCAGCATTTT. Its translation: CASRNTGVGNQPQHF.

The V and J genes are TRBV6-1 and TRBJ2-3; 8 positions match TRBD2. J gave up 3 bases and V 7 bases, and 9 bases lay outside the gene matches. Germline values: CDR1 MNHNS, CDR2 SASEGT. The CDR3 spans 15 residues. The CDR3 region has the DNA TGTGCCAGCACCTCAGCGGGAGTGGGGACAGATACGCAGTATTTT. This sequence encodes CASTSAGVGTDTQYF.

The sample holds many counts of this clonotype. The chain recombines TRBV5-6 with TRBJ2-7, with TRBD2 as a possible D gene (7 bases). V was trimmed by 2 bases and J by 3 bases, leaving 12 bases between them. CDR1 SGHDT and CDR2 YYEEEE come from the germline V gene. CDR3 size: 14 residues. As DNA, the CDR3 is TGTGCCAGCAGCTTAAAGGGGGGGAACTACGAGCAGTACTTC. This translates into CASSLKGGNYEQYF.

This clonotype was detected ten times or more. The chain joins TRBV20-1 to TRBJ1-1, with a weak D call TRBD1 (5 bases). V was pared by 6 bases and J by 9 bases, with 14 bases between. CDR3 length: 11 residues. Germline CDR1 reads DFQATT; CDR2 reads SNEGSKA (reference sequence). The chain's CDR3 is CSAADRAKAFF. The CDR3 DNA is TGCAGTGCCGCTGACAGAGCCAAAGCTTTCTTT.

This clonotype was detected ten times or more. CDR3 protein: CASSSTGQETQYF. The CDR3 DNA sequence: TGTGCCAGCAGCTCGACAGGGCAAGAGACCCAGTACTTC. The V call is TRBV7-9, the J call TRBJ2-5; TRBD1 aligns across 7 bases. The CDR3 runs to 13 residues. After removal of 4 bases from V and 2 bases from J, the junction contained 1 base not matched to a gene. Germline CDR1 SEHNR, CDR2 FQNEAQ (reference sequence). Drawing the rest from reference TRBV7-9 and TRBJ2-5, the complete variable domain is DTGVSQNPRHKITKRGQNVTFRCDPISEHNRLYWYRQTLGQGPEFLTYFQNEAQLEKSRLLSDRFSAERPKGSFSTLEIQRTEQGDSAMYLCASSSTGQETQYFGPGTRLLVL.

This clonotype was seen ten or more times. The chain has TRBV28 and TRBJ2-6; D is undetermined. Trimming shortened V by 3 bases and J by 0 bases, and 12 bases separated the two germline ends. This CDR3 comprises 17 residues. Germline V CDR1 and CDR2: MDHEN, SYDVKM. The CDR3 spells CASSLARRTSGANVLTF. In nucleotides, the CDR3 is TGTGCCAGCAGTTTGGCCCGGCGAACCTCTGGGGCCAACGTCCTGACTTTC. The whole variable domain, filled in from reference TRBV28 and TRBJ2-6, reads DVKVTQSSRYLVKRTGEKVFLECVQDMDHENMFWYRQDPGLGLRLIYFSYDVKMKEKGDIPEGYSVSREKKERFSLILESASTNQTSMYLCASSLARRTSGANVLTFGAGSRLTVL.

This clonotype has only a few counts. The rearrangement joins TRBV19 to TRBJ2-7; tentative D call: TRBD1 (6 bases). Germline V gene sequence: CDR1 LNHDA, CDR2 SQIVND (reference sequence). Trimming left V 4 bases short and J 4 bases short, with 8 bases between. CDR3 length: 12 residues. CDR3 nucleotide sequence: TGTGCCAGTAGTAACAGGGATTACGAGCAGTACTTC. Translating gives CASSNRDYEQYF. Full variable domain (rest looked up from reference TRBV19 and TRBJ2-7): DGGITQSPKYLFRKEGQNVTLSCEQNLNHDAMYWYRQDPGQGLRLIYYSQIVNDFQKGDIAEGYSVSREKKESFPLTVTSAQKNPTAFYLCASSNRDYEQYFGPGTRLTVT.

This clonotype has just a few counts. This chain connects TRBV5-4 to TRBJ2-5, with 8 bases that match TRBD2. The CDR3 covers 16 residues. The J segment lost 3 bases and the V segment lost 4 bases, leaving 11 bases of the junction unmatched. Looked up from germline, CDR1 is SGHNT and CDR2 is YYREEE (reference sequence). CDR3 DNA sequence: TGTGCCAGCAGCCCGGGGGGTCTAGCGGGTAAAGAGACCCAGTACTTC. Translated, it gives CASSPGGLAGKETQYF.

The table lists this clonotype with many counts. The rearrangement links TRBV5-1 to TRBJ2-5; 9 bases line up with TRBD1. Germline trimming cut 6 bases from V and 5 bases from J; bases unmatched to any gene: 11. Per germline, CDR1 SGHRS and CDR2 YFSETQ. This CDR3 has 15 residues. CDR3 in DNA: TGCGCCAGCACCCCCCCGGGACAGGGATGGGAGACCCAGTACTTC. As protein: CASTPPGQGWETQYF.

The sample holds many counts of this clonotype. The chain has TRBV10-3 and TRBJ1-2; perhaps TRBD1 as D (5 bases). The CDR3 consists of 13 residues. Trimming removed 3 bases at V and 3 bases at J, with 8 bases between. CDR1 and CDR2 from the germline V gene are ENHRY and SYGVKD. The CDR3 coding sequence is TGTGCCATCAGTGACCGCAGGGACTATGGCTACACCTTC. It encodes CAISDRRDYGYTF.

This clonotype was detected many times. This sequence joins TRBV7-9 and TRBJ2-7, with 7 nucleotides matching TRBD1. The CDR3 is made up of 13 amino acids. The germline gives CDR1 SEHNR, CDR2 FQNEAQ (reference sequence). The junction had 6 bases not matched to a gene; V was cut back by 5 bases and J by 5 bases. The CDR3 loop is CASSNTGDHEQYF. The DNA for the CDR3 is TGTGCCAGCAGCAACACAGGGGACCACGAGCAGTACTTC.

The chain recombines TRBV5-4 with TRBJ2-3; 8 nucleotides line up with TRBD1. The CDR3 consists of 15 residues. Germline V CDR1 and CDR2: SGHNT, YYREEE (reference sequence). V shed 4 bases, J shed 4 bases, and the junction held 8 bases outside the gene matches. CDR3 bases: TGTGCCAGCAGCACGGTTGGACAGGGTGCAGATACGCAGTATTTT. Its translation: CASSTVGQGADTQYF.

J is TRBJ2-3 and V is TRBV7-3, with D unresolved. CDR1 and CDR2 from the germline V gene are SGHTA and FQGTGA. Trimming left V 5 bases short and J 3 bases short, with 6 bases between. This CDR3 comprises 12 residues. CDR3 DNA sequence: TGTGCCAGCAGCGTGGGGACAGATACGCAGTATTTT. Its translation: CASSVGTDTQYF.

The rearrangement uses TRBV15 and TRBJ2-7; the D gene is possibly TRBD1 (5 bases). V was shortened by 1 base and J by 5 bases, with 18 bases between the two germline ends. The CDR3 runs to 16 residues. Looked up from germline, CDR1 is LNHNV and CDR2 is YYDKDF (reference sequence). CDR3 protein: CATSRGRQFNMDEQYF. Here the CDR3 DNA reads TGTGCCACCAGCAGAGGGAGACAGTTTAATATGGACGAGCAGTACTTC.